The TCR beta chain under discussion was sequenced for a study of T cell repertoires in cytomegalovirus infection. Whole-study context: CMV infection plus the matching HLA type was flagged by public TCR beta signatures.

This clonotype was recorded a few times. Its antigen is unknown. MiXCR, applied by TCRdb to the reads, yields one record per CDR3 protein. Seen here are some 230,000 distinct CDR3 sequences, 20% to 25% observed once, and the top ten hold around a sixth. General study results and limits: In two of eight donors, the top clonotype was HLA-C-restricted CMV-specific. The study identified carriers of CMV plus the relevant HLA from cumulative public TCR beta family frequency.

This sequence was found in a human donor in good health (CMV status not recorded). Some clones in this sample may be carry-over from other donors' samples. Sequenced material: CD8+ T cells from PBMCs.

This chain's CDR3 is CASRVGRENQPQHF. CDR3 DNA: TGTGCCAGCAGGGTCGGACGGGAAAATCAGCCCCAGCATTTT. The chain couples TRBV28 to TRBJ1-5; D is uncertain. Germline loops: CDR1 MDHEN, CDR2 SYDVKM. The CDR3 runs to 14 residues. V shed 6 bases and J shed 4 bases, with 13 bases lying between them. Looking up the rest from reference TRBV28 and TRBJ1-5 gives the full variable domain: DVKVTQSSRYLVKRTGEKVFLECVQDMDHENMFWYRQDPGLGLRLIYFSYDVKMKEKGDIPEGYSVSREKKERFSLILESASTNQTSMYLCASRVGRENQPQHFGDGTRLSIL.